This paragraph covers one T cell receptor beta chain sequence. What it binds is unknown. The data stem from a study of T cell repertoires in cytomegalovirus infection. General study findings and limits: HLA-C-restricted CMV clonotypes gave the most frequent clonotype in two of eight donors.

TCRdb re-analysed the reads in MiXCR, keeping a single row per CDR3 protein. The table has about 900,000 distinct CDR3 sequences, approximately 33% seen once. V was trimmed by 5 bases and J by 2 bases, leaving 16 bases between them. CDR1 and CDR2 (germline): SEHNR, FQNEAQ (reference sequence). The CDR3 covers 16 residues. The V gene is TRBV7-9, the J gene TRBJ2-1, with D perhaps TRBD2 (5 bases). The sequencing here drew on cultured CD8+ T cells from PBMCs, taken from culture after CMV antigen stimulation. The receptor was isolated from a human donor in good health (CMV status not recorded). Some clones in this sample may be carry-over from other donors' samples. The CDR3 coding sequence is TGTGCCAGCAGCCCTAACCCCAGCGGAACCTACAATGAGCAGTTCTTC. As protein: CASSPNPSGTYNEQFF.